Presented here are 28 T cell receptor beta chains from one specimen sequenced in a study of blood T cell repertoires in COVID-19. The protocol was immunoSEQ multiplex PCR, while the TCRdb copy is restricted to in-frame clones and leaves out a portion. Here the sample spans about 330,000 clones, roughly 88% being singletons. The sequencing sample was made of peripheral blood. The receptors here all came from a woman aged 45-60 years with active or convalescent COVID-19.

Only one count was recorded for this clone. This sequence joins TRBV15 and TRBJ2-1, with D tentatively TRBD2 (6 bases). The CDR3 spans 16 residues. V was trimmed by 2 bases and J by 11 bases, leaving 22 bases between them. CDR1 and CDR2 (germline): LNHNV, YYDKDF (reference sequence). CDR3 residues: CATSRSPSAREAQQFF. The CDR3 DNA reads TGTGCCACCAGCAGATCCCCATCCGCTAGGGAGGCCCAGCAGTTCTTC.

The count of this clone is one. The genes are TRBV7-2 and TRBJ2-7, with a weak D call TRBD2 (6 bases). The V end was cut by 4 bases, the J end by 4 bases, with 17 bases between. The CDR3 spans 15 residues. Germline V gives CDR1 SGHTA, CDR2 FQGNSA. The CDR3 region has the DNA TGTGCCAGCAGCTCAACCGGGGGAGGTGGTTACGAGCAGTACTTC. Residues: CASSSTGGGGYEQYF.

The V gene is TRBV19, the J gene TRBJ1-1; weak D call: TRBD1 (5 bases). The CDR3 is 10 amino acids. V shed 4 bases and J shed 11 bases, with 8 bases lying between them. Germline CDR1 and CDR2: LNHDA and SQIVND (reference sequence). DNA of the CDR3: TGTGCCAGTAGTAACGGGGGGGCTTTCTTT. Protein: CASSNGGAFF.

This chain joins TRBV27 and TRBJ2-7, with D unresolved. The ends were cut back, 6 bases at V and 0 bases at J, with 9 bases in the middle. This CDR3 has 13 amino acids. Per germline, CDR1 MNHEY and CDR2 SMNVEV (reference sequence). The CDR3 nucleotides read TGTGCCAGCAGCTATAAAGCCTCCTACGAGCAGTACTTC. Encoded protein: CASSYKASYEQYF.

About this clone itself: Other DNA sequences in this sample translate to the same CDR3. The CDR3, as DNA: TGCGCCAGCAGCTCGGGCGGGAACCAAGAGACCCAGTACTTC. Translated: CASSSGGNQETQYF. The gene calls are TRBV5-1 and TRBJ2-5; tentatively, D is TRBD2 (6 bases). The CDR3 covers 14 residues. In germline, CDR1 is SGHRS, CDR2 YFSETQ. Between the trimmed V and J ends, which lost 3 bases and 0 bases, there was a span of 9 bases.

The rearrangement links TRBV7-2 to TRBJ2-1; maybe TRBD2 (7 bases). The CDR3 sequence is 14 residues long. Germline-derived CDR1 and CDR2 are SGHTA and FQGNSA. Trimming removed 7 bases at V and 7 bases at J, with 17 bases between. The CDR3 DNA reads TGTGCCAGCACCAAACCGGGGGGCCGGAATGAGCAGTTCTTC. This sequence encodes CASTKPGGRNEQFF.

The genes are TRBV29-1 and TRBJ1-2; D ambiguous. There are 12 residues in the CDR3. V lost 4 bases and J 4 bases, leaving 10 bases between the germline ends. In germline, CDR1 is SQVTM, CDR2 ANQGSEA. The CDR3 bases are TGCAGCGTTGGAAGAGGTCGCTATGGCTACACCTTC. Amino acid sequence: CSVGRGRYGYTF.

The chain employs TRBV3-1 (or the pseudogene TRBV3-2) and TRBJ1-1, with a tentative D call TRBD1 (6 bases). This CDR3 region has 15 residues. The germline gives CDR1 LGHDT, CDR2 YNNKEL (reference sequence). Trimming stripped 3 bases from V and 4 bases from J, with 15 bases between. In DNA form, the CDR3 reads TGTGCCAGCAGCCAGATCAGGGGTATGAGCACTGAAGCTTTCTTT. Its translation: CASSQIRGMSTEAFF.

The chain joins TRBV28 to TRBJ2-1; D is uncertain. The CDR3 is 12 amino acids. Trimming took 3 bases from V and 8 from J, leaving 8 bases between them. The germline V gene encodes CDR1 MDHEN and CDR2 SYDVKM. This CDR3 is CASSFVAYEQFF. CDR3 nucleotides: TGTGCCAGCAGTTTCGTAGCCTATGAGCAGTTCTTC.

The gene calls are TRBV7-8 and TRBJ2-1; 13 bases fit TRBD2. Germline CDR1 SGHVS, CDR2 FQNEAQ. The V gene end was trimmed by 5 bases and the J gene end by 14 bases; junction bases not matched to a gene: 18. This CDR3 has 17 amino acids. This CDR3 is CASSPVGLAGESNSEFF. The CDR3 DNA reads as TGTGCCAGCAGCCCTGTAGGACTAGCGGGAGAAAGTAATTCAGAGTTCTTC.

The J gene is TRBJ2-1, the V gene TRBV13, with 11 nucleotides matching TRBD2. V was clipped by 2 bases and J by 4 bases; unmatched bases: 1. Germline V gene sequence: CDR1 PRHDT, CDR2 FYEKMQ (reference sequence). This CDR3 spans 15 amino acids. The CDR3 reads CASSLRLAGYNEQFF. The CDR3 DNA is TGTGCCAGCAGCTTAAGACTAGCGGGGTACAATGAGCAGTTCTTC.

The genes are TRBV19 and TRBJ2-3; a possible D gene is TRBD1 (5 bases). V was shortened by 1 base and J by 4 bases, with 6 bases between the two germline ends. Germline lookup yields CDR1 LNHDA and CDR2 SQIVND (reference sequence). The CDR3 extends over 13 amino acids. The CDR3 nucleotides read TGTGCCAGTAGTATAGTGACAGCAGATACGCAGTATTTT. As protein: CASSIVTADTQYF.

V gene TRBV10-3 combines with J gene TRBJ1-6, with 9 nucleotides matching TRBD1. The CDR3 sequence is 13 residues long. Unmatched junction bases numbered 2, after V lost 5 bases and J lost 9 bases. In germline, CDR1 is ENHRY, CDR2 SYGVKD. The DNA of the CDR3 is TGTGCCATCAGTACAGGGGGCACTTCACCCCTCCACTTT. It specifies CAISTGGTSPLHF.

The chain's CDR3 is CATSDSRQGAGEKLFF. DNA of the CDR3: TGTGCCACCAGTGATTCCCGACAGGGGGCAGGTGAAAAACTGTTTTTT. This chain joins TRBV24-1 and TRBJ1-4; 10 bases match TRBD1. The J segment lost 7 bases and the V segment lost 2 bases, leaving 6 bases of the junction unmatched. The CDR3 extends over 16 amino acids. The germline V gene encodes CDR1 KGHDR and CDR2 SFDVKD.

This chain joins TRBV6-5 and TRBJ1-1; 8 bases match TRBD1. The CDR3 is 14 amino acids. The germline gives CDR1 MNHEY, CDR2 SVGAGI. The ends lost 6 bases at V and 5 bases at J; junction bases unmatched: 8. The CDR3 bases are TGTGCCAGCAGGGCAGGGGGCGCAGGAACTGAAGCTTTCTTT. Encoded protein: CASRAGGAGTEAFF.

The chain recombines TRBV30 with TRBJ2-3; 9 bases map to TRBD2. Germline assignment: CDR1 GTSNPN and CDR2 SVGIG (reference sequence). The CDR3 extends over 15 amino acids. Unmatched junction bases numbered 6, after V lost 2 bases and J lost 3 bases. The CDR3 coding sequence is TGTGCCTGGAGTTTCCGCGGGAGGGGGACAGATACGCAGTATTTT. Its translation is CAWSFRGRGTDTQYF.

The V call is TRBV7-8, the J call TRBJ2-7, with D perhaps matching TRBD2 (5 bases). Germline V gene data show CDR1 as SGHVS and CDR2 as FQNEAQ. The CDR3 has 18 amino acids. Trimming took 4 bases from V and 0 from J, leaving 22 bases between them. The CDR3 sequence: CASSSMASSSTYSYEQYF. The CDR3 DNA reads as TGTGCCAGCAGCTCCATGGCTAGCTCGAGCACCTACTCCTACGAGCAGTACTTC. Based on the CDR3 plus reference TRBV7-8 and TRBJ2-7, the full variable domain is GAGVSQSPRYKVAKRGQDVALRCDPISGHVSLFWYQQALGQGPEFLTYFQNEAQLDKSGLPSDRFFAERPEGSVSTLKIQRTQQEDSAVYLCASSSMASSSTYSYEQYFGPGTRLTVT.

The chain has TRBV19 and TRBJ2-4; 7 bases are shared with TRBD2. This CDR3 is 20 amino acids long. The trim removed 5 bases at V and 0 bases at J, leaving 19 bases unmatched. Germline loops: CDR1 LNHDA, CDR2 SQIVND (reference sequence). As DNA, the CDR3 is TGTGCCAGTAGTCTCCGGGACTACCAAAGCCTGCTTTTAGCCAAAAACATTCAGTACTTC. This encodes CASSLRDYQSLLLAKNIQYF.

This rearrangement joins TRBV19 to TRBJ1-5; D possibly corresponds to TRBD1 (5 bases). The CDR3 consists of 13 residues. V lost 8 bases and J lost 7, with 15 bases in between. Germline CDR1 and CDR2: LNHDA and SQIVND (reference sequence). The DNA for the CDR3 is TGTGCCAGTGCTACAGGTCCTCGCCAGCCCCAGCATTTT. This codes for CASATGPRQPQHF.

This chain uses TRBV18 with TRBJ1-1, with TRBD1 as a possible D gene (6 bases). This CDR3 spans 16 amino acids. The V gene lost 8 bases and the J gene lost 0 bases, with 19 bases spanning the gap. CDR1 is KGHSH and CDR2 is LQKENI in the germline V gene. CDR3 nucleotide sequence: TGTGCCAGCCTCCTTAATACAGGGAACATGAACACTGAAGCTTTCTTT. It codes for CASLLNTGNMNTEAFF.

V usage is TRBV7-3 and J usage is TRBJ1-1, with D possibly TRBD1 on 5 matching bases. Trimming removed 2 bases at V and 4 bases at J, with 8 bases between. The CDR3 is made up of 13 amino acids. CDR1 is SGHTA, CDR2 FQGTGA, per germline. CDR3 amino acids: CASSLDGGTEAFF. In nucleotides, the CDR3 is TGTGCCAGCAGCTTAGACGGGGGCACTGAAGCTTTCTTT.

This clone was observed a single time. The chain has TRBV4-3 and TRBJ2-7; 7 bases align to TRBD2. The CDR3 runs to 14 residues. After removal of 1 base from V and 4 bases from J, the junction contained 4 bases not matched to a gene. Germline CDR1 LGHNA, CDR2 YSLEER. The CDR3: CASSQAGGGYEQYF. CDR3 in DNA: TGCGCCAGCAGCCAAGCGGGGGGTGGGTACGAGCAGTACTTC.

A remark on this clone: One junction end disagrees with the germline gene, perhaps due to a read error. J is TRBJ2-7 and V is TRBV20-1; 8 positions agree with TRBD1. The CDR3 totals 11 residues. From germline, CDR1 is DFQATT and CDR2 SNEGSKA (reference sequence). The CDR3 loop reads CSAWDRLEEYF. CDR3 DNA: TGCAGTGCTTGGGACAGGCTCGAGGAGTACTTC.

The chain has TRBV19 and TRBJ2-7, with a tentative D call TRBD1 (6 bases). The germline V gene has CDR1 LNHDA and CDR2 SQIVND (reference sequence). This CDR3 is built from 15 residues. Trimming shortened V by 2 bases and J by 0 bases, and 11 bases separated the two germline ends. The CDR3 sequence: CASSIRSGVSYEQYF. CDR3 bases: TGTGCCAGTAGTATAAGGTCAGGGGTCTCCTACGAGCAGTACTTC.

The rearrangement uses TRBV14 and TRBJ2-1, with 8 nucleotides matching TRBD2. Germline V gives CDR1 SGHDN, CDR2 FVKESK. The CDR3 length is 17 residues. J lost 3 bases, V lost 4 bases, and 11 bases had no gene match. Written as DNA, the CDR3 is TGTGCCAGCAGCCCCGCCGTTTTAAGCGGGAGCTACAATGAGCAGTTCTTC. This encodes CASSPAVLSGSYNEQFF.

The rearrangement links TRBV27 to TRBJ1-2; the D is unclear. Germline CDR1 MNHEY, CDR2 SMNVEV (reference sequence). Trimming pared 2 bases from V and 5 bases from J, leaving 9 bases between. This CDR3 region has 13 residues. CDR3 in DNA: TGTGCCAGCAGTTTAACGGAGGGTTATGGCTACACCTTC. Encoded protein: CASSLTEGYGYTF.

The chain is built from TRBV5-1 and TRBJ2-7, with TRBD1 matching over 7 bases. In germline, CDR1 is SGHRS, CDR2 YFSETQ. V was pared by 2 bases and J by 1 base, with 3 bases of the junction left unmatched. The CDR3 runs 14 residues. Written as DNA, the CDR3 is TGCGCCAGCAGCTTACAGGGGAGTTCCTACGAGCAGTACTTC. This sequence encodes CASSLQGSSYEQYF.

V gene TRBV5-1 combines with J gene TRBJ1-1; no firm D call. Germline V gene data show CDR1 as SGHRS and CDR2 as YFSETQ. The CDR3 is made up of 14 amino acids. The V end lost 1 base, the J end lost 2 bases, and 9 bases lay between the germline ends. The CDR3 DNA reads TGCGCCAGCAGCTTGCCGGGAGCTAACACTGAAGCTTTCTTT. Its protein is CASSLPGANTEAFF.